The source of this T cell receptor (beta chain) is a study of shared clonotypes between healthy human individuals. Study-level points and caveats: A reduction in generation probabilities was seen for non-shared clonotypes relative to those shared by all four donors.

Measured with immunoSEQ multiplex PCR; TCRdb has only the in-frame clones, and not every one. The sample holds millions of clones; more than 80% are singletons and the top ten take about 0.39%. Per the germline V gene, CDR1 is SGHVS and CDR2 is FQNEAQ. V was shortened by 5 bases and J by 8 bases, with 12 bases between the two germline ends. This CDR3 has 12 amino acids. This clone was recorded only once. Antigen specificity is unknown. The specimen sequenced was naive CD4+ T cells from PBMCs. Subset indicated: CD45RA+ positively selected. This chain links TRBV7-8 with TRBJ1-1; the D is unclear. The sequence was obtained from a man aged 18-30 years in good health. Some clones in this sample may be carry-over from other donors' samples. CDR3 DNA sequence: TGTGCCAGCAGCCAGAACTGGGGAGAAGCTTTCTTT. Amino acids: CASSQNWGEAFF.